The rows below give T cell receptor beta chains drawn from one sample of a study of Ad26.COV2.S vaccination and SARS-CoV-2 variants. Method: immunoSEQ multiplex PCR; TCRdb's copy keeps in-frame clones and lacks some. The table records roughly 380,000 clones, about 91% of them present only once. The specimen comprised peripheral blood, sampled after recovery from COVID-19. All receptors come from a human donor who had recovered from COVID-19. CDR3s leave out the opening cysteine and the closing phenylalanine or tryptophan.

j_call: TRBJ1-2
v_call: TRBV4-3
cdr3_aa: ASSQETVPRYGYT

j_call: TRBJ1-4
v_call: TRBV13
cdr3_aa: ASSPRQGPNEKLF

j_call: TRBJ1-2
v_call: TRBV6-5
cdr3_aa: ASSPMGQTSWMT

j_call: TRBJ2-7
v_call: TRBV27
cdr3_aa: ASSSWEDSSSYEQY

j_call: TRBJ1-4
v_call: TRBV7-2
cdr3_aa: ASSLGDRAGEKLF

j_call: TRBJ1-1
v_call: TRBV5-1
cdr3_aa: ASKEGMNTEAF

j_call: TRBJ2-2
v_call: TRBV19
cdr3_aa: ASLSTGELF

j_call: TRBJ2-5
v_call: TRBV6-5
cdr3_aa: ASSLLGTEQETQY

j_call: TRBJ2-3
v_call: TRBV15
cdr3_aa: ATSREGQGAADTQY

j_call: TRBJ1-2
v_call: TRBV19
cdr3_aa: ASSGPLMGMHGYT

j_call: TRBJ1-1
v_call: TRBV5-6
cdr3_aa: ASSSGTEGGAF

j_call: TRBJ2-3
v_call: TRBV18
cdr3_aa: ASSPLGSTDTQY

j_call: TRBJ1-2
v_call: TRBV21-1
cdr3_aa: ASSKKTPEGASGYT

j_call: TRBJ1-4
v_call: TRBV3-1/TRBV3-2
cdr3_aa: ASSLGSTNEKLF